These T cell receptor beta chains were read from a single sample in a study of cytomegalovirus exposure and HLA in healthy donors. The repertoire was sequenced with immunoSEQ multiplex PCR; TCRdb's copy has only in-frame clones and lacks some. The sample records about 190,000 clones, 84% being singletons. The specimen sequenced was PBMCs. The source of these receptors is a woman between 50 and 59 years old in good health and CMV-seropositive. Both conserved end residues are part of each CDR3. A D gene is named only where the DNA matches it firmly. Clone sizes are given selectively: once, few, many, or a class where the clone is expanded.

cdr3_nt cdr3_aa clone_size j_call d_call v_call
TGTGCCAGCAGCGTAGGAGACAGTTCCTCCTACGAGCAGTACTTC CASSVGDSSSYEQYF once TRBJ2-7 . TRBV9
TGTGCCAGTAGTATGGCCTCCTACAATGAGCAGTTCTTC CASSMASYNEQFF . TRBJ2-1 . TRBV19
TGTGCCAGCAGCTTAGCAGAAGGGGGCTATGGCTACACCTTC CASSLAEGGYGYTF . TRBJ1-2 . TRBV7-8
TGTGCCAGCAGCTTGATGACTAACGACGAGCAGTACTTC CASSLMTNDEQYF . TRBJ2-7 . TRBV11-3
TGTGCCAGCGGGACAGGGGATGGCTACACCTTC CASGTGDGYTF . TRBJ1-2 TRBD1 TRBV7-6
TGTGCCAGCAGCCAGGGGGGGCATTACCAAGAGACCCAGTACTTC CASSQGGHYQETQYF . TRBJ2-5 . TRBV14
TGTGCCAGCAGTTATAGGAGGGGTTCTAATGAAAAACTGTTTTTT CASSYRRGSNEKLFF once TRBJ1-4 . TRBV6-5
TGCGCCAGCAGCTTATTAACGGGGACCTACAATGAGCAGTTCTTC CASSLLTGTYNEQFF . TRBJ2-1 . TRBV5-1
TGTGCCAGCAGCTCAGCAGGGGGCGGAGGGCAGCCCCAGCATTTT CASSSAGGGGQPQHF . TRBJ1-5 TRBD1 TRBV7-8
TGCGCCAGCAGCCACCTTGACAGGGGGTCCTACAATGAGCAGTTCTTC CASSHLDRGSYNEQFF . TRBJ2-1 TRBD1 TRBV4-3
TGTGCCAGCAGCTTAGCGTCCCGTTGGCCCACTGAAGCTTTCTTT CASSLASRWPTEAFF . TRBJ1-1 . TRBV7-9
TGTGCCAGCAGCTTAGAGGGGGGACTTCAAGAGACCCAGTACTTC CASSLEGGLQETQYF . TRBJ2-5 . TRBV11-3
TGCGCCAGCAGCCAGGGGAGTGGCTCCTACAATGAGCAGTTCTTC CASSQGSGSYNEQFF . TRBJ2-1 . TRBV4-3
TGTGCCTGGAGAGGAGAGACAGGTGGATTTACGGGCTACACCTTC CAWRGETGGFTGYTF . TRBJ1-2 . TRBV30
TGTGCCAGCAGTTACGGGGACAGGGCACCGGGGGAGCTGTTTTTT CASSYGDRAPGELFF . TRBJ2-2 TRBD1 TRBV6-5
TGTGCCAGCGCCACTTACCAAGAGACCCAGTACTTC CASATYQETQYF few TRBJ2-5 . TRBV18
TGCGCCAGCAGCCCTCGGAGCGGGGGCCCTTCGGATGAGCAGTTCTTC CASSPRSGGPSDEQFF . TRBJ2-1 TRBD2 TRBV4-3
TGTGCCAGCAGCCAAGGATGGCCGAACACCGGGGAGCTGTTTTTT CASSQGWPNTGELFF . TRBJ2-2 . TRBV4-2
TGTGCCAGCAGCTTAGGAACAGCGAACACTGAAGCTTTCTTT CASSLGTANTEAFF . TRBJ1-1 . TRBV7-8
TGTGCCAGCAGCTGGGGTGGGCAGGGTAGCTCCTACGAGCAGTACTTC CASSWGGQGSSYEQYF . TRBJ2-7 . TRBV5-4
TGTGCCAGCAGTGAAAGGGGCATAACCTACAATGAGCAGTTCTTC CASSERGITYNEQFF . TRBJ2-1 . TRBV2
TGCGCCAGCATCGAAGGGACAGTTGACTACGAGCAGTACTTC CASIEGTVDYEQYF . TRBJ2-7 TRBD1 TRBV5-1
TGTGCCAGCAGCCGACAGGGGCTAAACACCGGGGAGCTGTTTTTT CASSRQGLNTGELFF . TRBJ2-2 TRBD1 TRBV11-3
TGTGCCAGCGGGCGGGCAGCGAACACTGAAGCTTTCTTT CASGRAANTEAFF . TRBJ1-1 . TRBV6-6
TGTGCCAGTAACAGGGGGCAGGGTCAGCCCCAGCATTTT CASNRGQGQPQHF . TRBJ1-5 TRBD1 TRBV19
TGTGCCAGCAAGGGGGCAACTAATGAAAAACTGTTTTTT CASKGATNEKLFF . TRBJ1-4 . TRBV6-5
TGCAGCGTTGCAACAGATACGCAGTATTTT CSVATDTQYF . TRBJ2-3 . TRBV29-1
TGCGCCAGCAGCTTGGGAGGGAGAGCTAACTATGGCTACACCTTC CASSLGGRANYGYTF . TRBJ1-2 . TRBV5-1
TGTGCCAGCAGCGCCCAACCGGGACTAAGGAACACTGAAGCTTTCTTT CASSAQPGLRNTEAFF . TRBJ1-1 . TRBV9
TGTGCCAGCTCACCAACGTCCAGCCAAGAGACCCAGTACTTC CASSPTSSQETQYF . TRBJ2-5 . TRBV18
TGTTCCAGCAGCCCGGGCGGAGGGCACGCTTTCTTT CSSSPGGGHAFF . TRBJ1-1 . TRBV7-9
. CASSLSDRDVVAGGNTF . TRBJ1-2 . TRBV7-9